The 29 T cell receptor beta chains presented below share a single source sample, sequenced in a study of radiotherapy plus CTLA-4 blockade in lung cancer. The table came from immunoSEQ multiplex PCR; TCRdb's copy has only in-frame clones and leaves some out. The table lists 120,000 or so clones, around 90% of them singletons. Sequencing used peripheral blood, obtained from a patient treated with radiotherapy plus ipilimumab. The receptors derive from a human donor with non-small cell lung cancer that progressed on radiotherapy plus ipilimumab.

This chain uses TRBV19 with TRBJ1-3, with unresolved D. Between the trimmed V and J ends, which lost 8 bases and 0 bases, there was a span of 17 bases. CDR3 size: 16 residues. The germline V gene has CDR1 LNHDA and CDR2 SQIVND (reference sequence). CDR3: CASCRGQKNSGNTIYF. CDR3 DNA: TGTGCCAGTTGCCGTGGTCAGAAAAACTCTGGAAACACCATATATTTT.

This clone was picked up a small number of times. The rearrangement links TRBV5-8 to TRBJ1-3; maybe TRBD1 (5 bases). CDR3 length: 12 amino acids. V was cut by 4 bases and J by 7 bases, with 9 bases left in between. Germline V gene data show CDR1 as SGHTS and CDR2 as YDEGEE. CDR3 nucleotides: TGTGCCAGCAGCGCCGGGGGGAACACCATATATTTT. It translates to CASSAGGNTIYF.

The V gene is TRBV4-1, the J gene TRBJ2-7; tentative D call: TRBD2 (6 bases). Germline-derived CDR1 and CDR2 are MGHRA and YSYEKL. This CDR3 spans 14 amino acids. Trimming left V 0 bases short and J 5 bases short, with 11 bases between. The chain's CDR3 is CASSQEARTNEQYF. The CDR3 bases are TGCGCCAGCAGCCAAGAGGCCCGGACTAACGAGCAGTACTTC.

The rearrangement links TRBV4-1 to TRBJ1-5; 8 bases map to TRBD1. V trimming: 4 bases; J trimming: 6 bases; junction bases outside the gene matches: 5. This CDR3 spans 14 amino acids. Germline CDR1 is MGHRA and CDR2 is YSYEKL. The CDR3, as DNA: TGCGCCAGCAGCCCAGGGGGCGCAGGTCAGCCCCAGCATTTT. Translating it yields CASSPGGAGQPQHF.

The V call is TRBV11-2, the J call TRBJ2-2, with D unresolved. The length of the CDR3 is 13 residues. The ends were cut back, 7 bases at V and 5 bases at J, with 11 bases in the middle. Germline assignment: CDR1 SGHAT and CDR2 FQNNGV. In DNA form, the CDR3 reads TGTGCCAGCACCCCACCCGGGACCGGGGAGCTGTTTTTT. This encodes CASTPPGTGELFF.

In its sample, this clone was seen once. V is TRBV2 and J is TRBJ2-5; D possibly corresponds to TRBD1 (6 bases). Germline V gives CDR1 SNHLY, CDR2 FYNNEI. The CDR3 extends over 13 amino acids. V dropped 6 bases and J dropped 1 base, with 9 bases sitting between them. The CDR3 loop is CASSRDTQETQYF. CDR3 coding DNA: TGTGCCAGCAGCCGGGACACCCAAGAGACCCAGTACTTC.

This clone showed up just a few times. V is TRBV7-6 and J is TRBJ1-3; weak D call: TRBD1 (5 bases). From germline, CDR1 is SGHVS and CDR2 FNYEAQ. Trimming took off 3 bases at V and 0 bases at J, with 12 bases between the two ends. This CDR3 is built from 16 residues. CDR3 nucleotide sequence: TGTGCCAGCAGCTTGAGTGACAGTTACTCTGGAAACACCATATATTTT. It is translated as CASSLSDSYSGNTIYF.

This clone appeared once. The rearrangement uses TRBV19 and TRBJ1-2; no firm D call. The germline V gene encodes CDR1 LNHDA and CDR2 SQIVND (reference sequence). The CDR3 runs to 16 residues. Deletions cut 6 bases from V and 6 bases from J, with 23 bases between. This chain's CDR3 is CASSRSEGRTQDGYTF. For the CDR3, the DNA is TGTGCCAGTAGCAGATCCGAAGGTCGGACTCAAGATGGCTACACCTTC.

The rearrangement links TRBV2 to TRBJ1-5; 10 bases are a match to TRBD1. The CDR3 consists of 14 residues. From germline, CDR1 is SNHLY and CDR2 FYNNEI. Trimming removed 6 bases from V and 1 base from J; junction bases left unmatched: 0. The CDR3 here is CASRTGGSNQPQHF. In DNA form, the CDR3 reads TGTGCCAGCAGGACAGGGGGCAGCAATCAGCCCCAGCATTTT. Full variable domain (remainder filled in from reference TRBV2 and TRBJ1-5): EPEVTQTPSHQVTQMGQEVILRCVPISNHLYFYWYRQILGQKVEFLVSFYNNEISEKSEIFDDQFSVERPDGSNFTLKIRSTKLEDSAMYFCASRTGGSNQPQHFGDGTRLSIL.

This chain links TRBV6-5 with TRBJ1-5, with TRBD1 as a possible D gene (5 bases). CDR3 size: 16 residues. V was clipped by 0 bases and J by 0 bases, with 9 bases between them. Germline CDR1 MNHEY, CDR2 SVGAGI. The CDR3 bases are TGTGCCAGCAGTTACTCGGGACGGAATAGCAATCAGCCCCAGCATTTT. Its protein product is CASSYSGRNSNQPQHF.

The chain combines TRBV12-5 with TRBJ2-1; D tentatively fits TRBD1 or TRBD2 (6 bases each). The CDR3 is 13 residues long. The germline V and J ends were trimmed by 6 bases and 9 bases, with 15 bases remaining between them. The germline V gene encodes CDR1 LGHNT and CDR2 FRNRAP. In nucleotides, the CDR3 is TGTGCTAGTGGCAGGGGACTGGCAGGTGAGCAGTTCTTC. It specifies CASGRGLAGEQFF.

In its sample, this clone was seen once. This chain links TRBV6-5 with TRBJ1-2; D is perhaps TRBD1 (5 bases). Germline V CDR1 and CDR2: MNHEY, SVGAGI. CDR3 length equals 16 residues. V lost 2 bases, J lost 3 bases, and 16 bases lay in between. In DNA, the CDR3 is TGTGCCAGCAGTTACCATAGGGCGGGGCGCGACTATGGCTACACCTTC. This gives the protein CASSYHRAGRDYGYTF.

The V and J genes are TRBV30 and TRBJ1-5; the D gene is possibly TRBD1 (6 bases). This CDR3 contains 14 residues. Trimming stripped 0 bases from V and 8 bases from J, with 14 bases between. Germline V gene data show CDR1 as GTSNPN and CDR2 as SVGIG (reference sequence). CDR3 in amino acids: CAWSVPGQLKPQHF. The CDR3 DNA sequence: TGTGCCTGGAGTGTACCGGGACAACTCAAGCCCCAGCATTTT.

The chain has TRBV2 and TRBJ1-2; 7 nucleotides line up with TRBD1. This CDR3 has 13 residues. CDR1 and CDR2 from the germline V gene are SNHLY and FYNNEI. V gave up 5 bases and J gave up 4 bases; unmatched junction bases: 4. CDR3 loop: CASSRDSSYGYTF. The DNA of the CDR3 is TGTGCCAGCAGTCGGGACAGCTCCTATGGCTACACCTTC.

CDR3 DNA sequence: TGTGCCAGCAGGGGCAGCGGAGGCTACGAGCAGTACTTC. Translation gives CASRGSGGYEQYF. The chain couples TRBV6-5 to TRBJ2-7; possibly TRBD2 for D (5 bases). The CDR3 totals 13 residues. With 6 bases removed from V and 3 bases from J, the gap between germline ends came to 12 bases. From germline, CDR1 is MNHEY and CDR2 SVGAGI.

The V call is TRBV10-3, the J call TRBJ1-1, with D maybe TRBD1 (6 bases). Germline V gene data show CDR1 as ENHRY and CDR2 as SYGVKD. Between the trimmed V and J ends, which lost 3 bases and 4 bases, there was a span of 12 bases. The CDR3 sequence is 14 residues long. CDR3 loop: CAISDRTDFTEAFF. Written as DNA, the CDR3 is TGTGCCATCAGTGATAGGACAGATTTCACTGAAGCTTTCTTT.

The chain employs TRBV18 and TRBJ2-1, with 7 bases that match TRBD1. V dropped 3 bases and J dropped 4; count of bases not matched to a gene: 6. Germline V gene data show CDR1 as KGHSH and CDR2 as LQKENI. The CDR3 sequence is 15 residues long. Here the CDR3 reads CASSPGQIAYNEQFF. In nucleotides, the CDR3 is TGTGCCAGCTCACCGGGACAGATAGCTTACAATGAGCAGTTCTTC.

The sample holds one count of this clone. The CDR3 nucleotides read TGCGCCAGCAGCCAAACGCTAGCGGGCATTTACAATGAGCAGTTCTTC. Its protein product is CASSQTLAGIYNEQFF. The chain carries TRBV5-1 and TRBJ2-1; the match to TRBD2 covers 8 bases. Germline CDR1 SGHRS, CDR2 YFSETQ. Germline trimming cut 4 bases from V and 4 bases from J; bases unmatched to any gene: 10. The CDR3 extends over 16 amino acids.

The chain links TRBV2 to TRBJ1-1; D may be TRBD1 (6 bases). Germline V CDR1 and CDR2: SNHLY, FYNNEI. The CDR3 totals 12 residues. With 5 bases removed from V and 10 bases from J, the gap between germline ends came to 14 bases. This CDR3 reads CASSQDSLLAFF. The CDR3 nucleotides read TGTGCCAGCAGTCAGGACAGCCTTTTAGCTTTCTTT.

The chain couples TRBV30 to TRBJ2-1; D not certain. This CDR3 region has 11 residues. CDR1 and CDR2 (germline): GTSNPN, SVGIG (reference sequence). V was trimmed by 2 bases and J by 9 bases, leaving 8 bases between them. CDR3 sequence: CAWSWRSEQFF. The CDR3 DNA follows: TGTGCCTGGAGTTGGAGAAGTGAGCAGTTCTTC.

The chain recombines TRBV28 with TRBJ1-1; unclear D gene. Germline values: CDR1 MDHEN, CDR2 SYDVKM. CDR3 length equals 14 residues. Trimming took off 2 bases at V and 5 bases at J, with 12 bases between the two ends. CDR3 sequence reads: CASSLPPADTEAFF. For the CDR3, the DNA is TGTGCCAGCAGTTTACCCCCAGCGGATACTGAAGCTTTCTTT.

This rearrangement joins TRBV7-6 to TRBJ2-7, with TRBD1 identical over 7 bases. V lost 5 bases to trimming and J lost 2 bases; unmatched junction nucleotides: 3. Per germline, CDR1 SGHVS and CDR2 FNYEAQ. The CDR3 extends over 13 amino acids. The chain's CDR3 is CASSDRAPYEQYF. CDR3 in DNA: TGTGCCAGCAGCGACAGGGCCCCCTACGAGCAGTACTTC.

The V and J genes are TRBV25-1 and TRBJ2-7; 12 bases are shared with TRBD2. Germline V gives CDR1 MGHDK, CDR2 SYGVNS. Trimming took 4 bases from V and 5 from J; bases not matched to a gene: 3. This CDR3 comprises 14 residues. The CDR3 protein is CASSGLAGVDEQYF. CDR3 nucleotides: TGTGCCAGCAGTGGACTAGCGGGAGTCGACGAGCAGTACTTC.

The V and J genes are TRBV6-5 and TRBJ2-2; 8 nucleotides line up with TRBD2. CDR1 and CDR2 (germline): MNHEY, SVGAGI. This CDR3 comprises 16 residues. V trimming: 2 bases; J trimming: 5 bases; junction bases outside the gene matches: 7. The CDR3 bases are TGTGCCAGCAGTTACCCTTCGGCGGGAGGAACCGGGGAGCTGTTTTTT. Protein sequence: CASSYPSAGGTGELFF.

This clone was recorded only once. This chain links TRBV12-5 with TRBJ2-3, with no clear D. V was trimmed by 8 bases and J by 4 bases, leaving 13 bases between them. The CDR3 totals 13 residues. In germline, CDR1 is LGHNT, CDR2 FRNRAP. The CDR3 spells CASRMGNADTQYF. DNA for the CDR3: TGTGCTAGTAGAATGGGTAACGCAGATACGCAGTATTTT.

This sequence joins TRBV6-1 and TRBJ1-5; TRBD1 might be the D (6 bases). The CDR3 sequence is 14 residues long. Germline V CDR1 and CDR2: MNHNS, SASEGT. V lost 2 bases, J lost 5 bases, and 10 bases lay in between. CDR3 bases: TGTGCCAGCAGTGAAAGCAGGGGTGATCAGCCCCAGCATTTT. It yields the protein CASSESRGDQPQHF.

The chain carries TRBV4-1 and TRBJ2-1, with 11 bases identical to TRBD2. The CDR3 runs 16 residues. J lost 10 bases, V lost 2 bases, and 10 bases had no gene match. Germline V gene data show CDR1 as MGHRA and CDR2 as YSYEKL. The CDR3 nucleotides are TGCGCCAGCAGCCAACCCGGGACTAGCGGAGGAGAAGAGCAGTTCTTC. Translating gives CASSQPGTSGGEEQFF.

In its sample, this clone was seen once. The rearrangement uses TRBV10-2 and TRBJ1-1; D may be TRBD1 (6 bases). V was trimmed by 6 bases and J by 12 bases, leaving 17 bases between them. Germline-derived CDR1 and CDR2 are WSHSY and SAAADI. This CDR3 is 12 amino acids long. For the CDR3, the DNA is TGCGCCAGCAGCAAGGGGGAGGGCGAACCTTTCTTT. It codes for CASSKGEGEPFF.

The chain uses TRBV6-1 and TRBJ1-2, with TRBD1 as a possible D gene (6 bases). The CDR3 loop spans 14 amino acids. In germline, CDR1 is MNHNS, CDR2 SASEGT. Trimming pared 6 bases from V and 2 bases from J, leaving 13 bases between. CDR3 sequence (DNA): TGTGCCAGCAGGTCGCAGGGGCCAAACTATGGCTACACCTTC. Residues: CASRSQGPNYGYTF.